This TCR beta chain was observed in a study of control samples from healthy donors and cancer patients. This CDR3 region has 14 residues. Deletions cut 7 bases from V and 4 bases from J, with 19 bases between. Germline V gene data show CDR1 as SQVTM and CDR2 as ANQGSEA. Sequencing used immunoSEQ multiplex PCR; TCRdb keeps in-frame clones, though not all of them. The sample includes 200,000 to 250,000 clones, just under 95% of them seen just once. The genes are TRBV29-1 and TRBJ1-2; D gene ambiguous. This TCR derives from a man over 45 in good health. Sequencing was carried out using blood. CDR3 bases: TGCAGCGGGGAAAGCAGAAATTCCCCCTATGGCTACACCTTC. Translation gives CSGESRNSPYGYTF.